Sequencing of this TCR beta chain was carried out in a study of somatic mutations in cytotoxic T cells in rheumatoid arthritis. Study details: Selected T-cell populations stained with V beta antibodies were isolated by flow sorting to nearly 100% purity; these included V beta1+ cells subjected to TCRB sequencing.

This clone was detected once. Germline V CDR1 and CDR2: SGHDN, FVKESK. There are 15 residues in the CDR3. J was trimmed by 8 bases and V by 7 bases; bases with no gene match: 6. Some clones are missing from TCRdb's copy, which holds only in-frame ones; the method was immunoSEQ multiplex PCR. The table records about 14,000 clones, just under 80% of them present only once. The chain uses TRBV14 and TRBJ2-1, with TRBD2 matching over 15 bases. The sequenced sample was CD8+ T cells sorted from blood. The clonotype comes from an adult with rheumatoid arthritis. DNA for the CDR3: TGTGCCAGCACCTGGACTAGCGGGGGGGCCCATGAGCAGTTCTTC. This translates into CASTWTSGGAHEQFF.